The next 23 T cell receptor beta chains were all read from a single sample in a study of cytomegalovirus exposure and HLA in healthy donors (dated by TCRdb to 2015 to 2018). Library construction relied on the immunoSEQ multiplex PCR assay. For the multiplex PCR, a mixture combining 60 forward primers for TCR Vbeta segments and 13 reverse primers for TCR Jbeta segments was used. What TCRdb holds here is the immuneACCESS table cut down to in-frame rearrangements. Part of the clones is not present; checked against another copy, under half of the missing clones reflect an unresolved V gene, and the others are unexplained. The sample yields roughly 93,000 clones; roughly four fifths were counted once. 0.57% of the sample lies in the top ten. Sequencing was performed on PBMCs. Source of these receptors: a man younger than 40 in good health and CMV-seronegative.

The rearrangement links TRBV2 to TRBJ1-5; no firm D call. This CDR3 spans 16 amino acids. The germline V and J ends were trimmed by 3 bases and 0 bases, with 12 bases remaining between them. Germline V CDR1 and CDR2: SNHLY, FYNNEI. The CDR3 loop is CASSDWRVNSNQPQHF. DNA of the CDR3: TGTGCCAGCAGTGATTGGAGGGTCAATAGCAATCAGCCCCAGCATTTT.

The rearrangement uses TRBV7-9 and TRBJ1-1; 10 bases fit TRBD1. Trimming cost V 5 bases and J 4 bases; bases outside gene matches: 1. CDR3 size: 13 residues. Germline values: CDR1 SEHNR, CDR2 FQNEAQ (reference sequence). The DNA of the CDR3 is TGTGCCAGCAGCCGGACAGGGGGCACTGAAGCTTTCTTT. Translating it yields CASSRTGGTEAFF.

V gene TRBV14 combines with J gene TRBJ2-2; a possible D gene is TRBD1 (6 bases). The CDR3 spans 15 residues. The ends were cut back, 2 bases at V and 3 bases at J, with 10 bases in the middle. Germline V gene lookup returns CDR1 SGHDN and CDR2 FVKESK. The CDR3 spells CASSQKQGYTGELFF. The CDR3 bases are TGTGCCAGCAGCCAAAAGCAGGGGTACACCGGGGAGCTGTTTTTT. Full variable domain (missing parts from reference TRBV14 and TRBJ2-2): EAGVTQFPSHSVIEKGQTVTLRCDPISGHDNLYWYRRVMGKEIKFLLHFVKESKQDESGMPNNRFLAERTGGTYSTLKVQPAELEDSGVYFCASSQKQGYTGELFFGEGSRLTVL.

The chain combines TRBV5-4 with TRBJ1-4; D is uncertain. CDR1 and CDR2 (germline): SGHNT, YYREEE (reference sequence). This CDR3 has 13 amino acids. V dropped 0 bases and J dropped 6 bases, with 6 bases sitting between them. In nucleotides, the CDR3 is TGTGCCAGCAGCTTGGGACTAGATGAAAAACTGTTTTTT. This encodes CASSLGLDEKLFF.

CDR3 DNA sequence: TGTGCCAGCAGCTTAGAGGCAGGTTGGTATGAGCAGTTCTTC. Protein sequence: CASSLEAGWYEQFF. This chain connects TRBV7-2 to TRBJ2-1, with D unresolved. The CDR3 is 14 amino acids. V was trimmed by 1 base and J by 8 bases, leaving 12 bases between them. The germline V gene encodes CDR1 SGHTA and CDR2 FQGNSA.

This chain joins TRBV5-1 and TRBJ2-5, with D tentatively TRBD2 (5 bases). Germline V lookup: CDR1 SGHRS, CDR2 YFSETQ. V was cut by 0 bases and J by 4 bases, with 7 bases left in between. CDR3 length equals 13 residues. DNA for the CDR3: TGCGCCAGCAGCTTGGGAGGGTTAGAGACCCAGTACTTC. This encodes CASSLGGLETQYF.

The chain carries TRBV7-9 and TRBJ1-1; the D gene is possibly TRBD1 (5 bases). The V gene lost 0 bases and the J gene lost 1 base, with 12 bases spanning the gap. Germline V gene data show CDR1 as SEHNR and CDR2 as FQNEAQ (reference sequence). The CDR3 spans 16 residues. The CDR3 region has the DNA TGTGCCAGCAGCTTAGCCGGGGGGAGAGAGAACACTGAAGCTTTCTTT. This sequence encodes CASSLAGGRENTEAFF. The entire variable domain, with the rest obtained from reference TRBV7-9 and TRBJ1-1, is as follows: DTGVSQNPRHKITKRGQNVTFRCDPISEHNRLYWYRQTLGQGPEFLTYFQNEAQLEKSRLLSDRFSAERPKGSFSTLEIQRTEQGDSAMYLCASSLAGGRENTEAFFGQGTRLTVV.

The V call is TRBV7-2, the J call TRBJ2-7, with D possibly matching TRBD1 (5 bases). The germline V and J ends were trimmed by 2 bases and 3 bases, with 14 bases remaining between them. Germline CDR1 reads SGHTA; CDR2 reads FQGNSA. The CDR3 sequence is 15 residues long. CDR3 sequence: CASSLFGDSLYEQYF. The CDR3 region has the DNA TGTGCCAGCAGCTTATTTGGAGACAGCCTCTACGAGCAGTACTTC.

V and J are TRBV7-2 and TRBJ2-5, with 7 bases fitting TRBD2. This CDR3 comprises 15 residues. Germline V lookup: CDR1 SGHTA, CDR2 FQGNSA. The J segment lost 1 base and the V segment lost 2 bases, leaving 4 bases of the junction unmatched. The CDR3 spells CASSLQRGAQETQYF. Written as DNA, the CDR3 is TGTGCCAGCAGCTTACAGCGGGGAGCCCAAGAGACCCAGTACTTC.

This rearrangement joins TRBV9 to TRBJ2-5, with 7 bases identical to TRBD2. The ends lost 3 bases at V and 4 bases at J; junction bases unmatched: 9. This CDR3 spans 15 amino acids. In germline, CDR1 is SGDLS, CDR2 YYNGEE. This CDR3 reads CASSATTSSGETQYF. The DNA for the CDR3 is TGTGCCAGCAGCGCGACGACTAGCTCCGGAGAGACCCAGTACTTC.

This clone was observed once. This chain uses TRBV2 with TRBJ2-5, with TRBD1 matching 7 bases. Germline V gene data show CDR1 as SNHLY and CDR2 as FYNNEI. The CDR3 has 16 residues. The trim removed 5 bases at V and 3 bases at J, leaving 12 bases unmatched. The CDR3, as DNA: TGTGCCAGCAGTAACCGGGACAGACCACTCGAAGAGACCCAGTACTTC. Protein sequence: CASSNRDRPLEETQYF.

This chain connects TRBV5-1 to TRBJ2-3; tentative D call: TRBD1 (5 bases). The length of the CDR3 is 14 residues. Germline V gene lookup returns CDR1 SGHRS and CDR2 YFSETQ. V lost 4 bases and J 0 bases, leaving 9 bases between the germline ends. Here the CDR3 DNA reads TGCGCCAGCAGCCCGGACATTAGCACAGATACGCAGTATTTT. It encodes CASSPDISTDTQYF.

The rearrangement joins TRBV6-5 to TRBJ1-2; TRBD1 aligns across 9 bases. The V gene end was trimmed by 6 bases and the J gene end by 10 bases; junction bases not matched to a gene: 9. The CDR3 extends over 13 amino acids. The germline gives CDR1 MNHEY, CDR2 SVGAGI. The CDR3, as DNA: TGTGCCAGCAGGGAAGGGACAGGGTCTATCTACACCTTC. It encodes CASREGTGSIYTF.

This rearrangement joins TRBV7-9 to TRBJ1-5, with a possible D match to TRBD1 (6 bases). CDR1 and CDR2 from the germline V gene are SEHNR and FQNEAQ (reference sequence). The CDR3 consists of 16 residues. The V and J ends lost 4 bases and 0 bases respectively, with 13 bases between them. The CDR3 DNA sequence: TGTGCCAGCAGCTCGGACAGATTTTATAGCAATCAGCCCCAGCATTTT. Its translation is CASSSDRFYSNQPQHF.

The chain is built from TRBV27 and TRBJ1-1; possible D gene TRBD1, 5 bases. The ends were cut back, 3 bases at V and 4 bases at J, with 15 bases in the middle. This CDR3 comprises 15 residues. Germline V gives CDR1 MNHEY, CDR2 SMNVEV (reference sequence). CDR3 region: CASSFGGGAGTEAFF. The CDR3 DNA reads TGTGCCAGCAGTTTTGGCGGGGGTGCGGGCACTGAAGCTTTCTTT.

The chain carries TRBV6-6 and TRBJ2-7; 10 bases map to TRBD1. This CDR3 has 12 residues. From germline, CDR1 is MNHNY and CDR2 SVGAGI (reference sequence). The V segment lost 6 bases and the J segment 6 bases; nucleotides outside the gene matches: 2. CDR3 sequence (DNA): TGTGCCAGCAGATGGACAGGGGGCGAGCAGTACTTC. This sequence encodes CASRWTGGEQYF.

The chain recombines TRBV25-1 with TRBJ1-6; possible D gene TRBD1, 5 bases. Trimming stripped 4 bases from V and 7 bases from J, with 17 bases between. This CDR3 comprises 16 residues. The germline V gene encodes CDR1 MGHDK and CDR2 SYGVNS. CDR3 amino acids: CASSAPRDGGNSPLHF. In DNA form, the CDR3 reads TGTGCCAGCAGTGCTCCCCGAGACGGGGGGAATTCACCCCTCCACTTT.

As to this clone: Sequence at one end of the junction differs from germline and may be a read error. The chain combines TRBV6-1 with TRBJ2-5; the match to TRBD1 covers 7 bases. CDR1 MNHNS and CDR2 SASEGT come from the germline V gene. The CDR3 covers 15 residues. The CDR3 reads CASSEGAWDRLKQHF. The CDR3 nucleotides are TGTGCCAGCAGCGAGGGGGCTTGGGACCGACTAAAGCAGCACTTC.

The V gene is TRBV2, the J gene TRBJ1-2; D not certain. The ends were cut back, 2 bases at V and 0 bases at J, with 7 bases in the middle. The CDR3 spans 14 residues. CDR1 and CDR2 (germline): SNHLY, FYNNEI. CDR3 in DNA: TGTGCCAGCAGTGAACAGGTCCCTAACTATGGCTACACCTTC. This encodes CASSEQVPNYGYTF.

The rearrangement joins TRBV11-2 to TRBJ2-1; 9 positions match TRBD2. This CDR3 comprises 15 residues. The germline gives CDR1 SGHAT, CDR2 FQNNGV. The V segment lost 3 bases and the J segment 5 bases; nucleotides outside the gene matches: 5. The CDR3 here is CASSLGRLADNEQFF. The CDR3 DNA follows: TGTGCCAGCAGCTTGGGCAGACTAGCGGACAATGAGCAGTTCTTC.

This chain uses TRBV5-1 with TRBJ2-5, with 8 bases that match TRBD2. The CDR3 runs to 15 residues. Trimming at V came to 3 bases and at J to 2 bases, leaving 6 bases not matched to a gene. CDR1 is SGHRS and CDR2 is YFSETQ in the germline V gene. The CDR3 DNA is TGCGCCAGCAGCTCTGCGCCTAGCGGGCAAGAGACCCAGTACTTC. It is translated as CASSSAPSGQETQYF.

The chain carries TRBV5-4 and TRBJ1-6; D gene ambiguous. CDR1 is SGHNT, CDR2 YYREEE, per germline (reference sequence). The V and J ends lost 4 bases and 8 bases respectively, with 13 bases between them. This CDR3 is 14 amino acids long. CDR3 nucleotides: TGTGCCAGCAGCCCGGTCCCGGTGGATTCACCCCTCCACTTT. Translated, it gives CASSPVPVDSPLHF.

The V and J genes are TRBV5-1 and TRBJ1-2; 9 bases align to TRBD1. Germline CDR1 reads SGHRS; CDR2 reads YFSETQ. The V and J ends lost 4 bases and 5 bases, in that order; junction bases with no gene match: 9. The CDR3 runs 15 residues. The CDR3 DNA reads TGCGCCAGCAGCCCACAAACAGGGGGCGGGTATGGCTACACCTTC. Its protein product is CASSPQTGGGYGYTF.